One and the same sample provided the 15 T cell receptor beta chains below, sequenced in a study of blood T cells in healthy people across ages. Sample-barcoded 5' priming and a J-beta primer mix drove a second PCR of roughly 6 to 12 cycles. TCRdb re-analysed the 5' RACE reads in MiXCR, keeping a single row per CDR3 protein. The repertoire holds about 1.5 million distinct CDR3 sequences, with around 40% as singletons. Sequences were obtained from blood. These receptors all come from a young woman in good health.

The rearrangement links TRBV20-1 to TRBJ2-7, with 12 bases that match TRBD2. The CDR3 runs to 15 residues. The junction had 12 bases not matched to a gene; V was cut back by 5 bases and J by 7 bases. CDR1 is DFQATT, CDR2 SNEGSKA, per germline (reference sequence). CDR3 sequence reads: CSAGQTSGRPNEQYF. CDR3 in DNA: TGCAGTGCTGGCCAGACTAGCGGGAGACCCAATGAGCAGTACTTC.

The V and J genes are TRBV5-4 and TRBJ2-2, with D hard to call. V shed 0 bases and J shed 2 bases, with 8 bases lying between them. The CDR3 has 15 amino acids. Germline assignment: CDR1 SGHNT and CDR2 YYREEE (reference sequence). The CDR3 sequence is CASSLGAINTGELFF. The DNA of the CDR3 is TGTGCCAGCAGCTTGGGTGCGATTAACACCGGGGAGCTGTTTTTT.

This clonotype was detected only a few times. The chain has TRBV21-1 and TRBJ2-1; the tabulated D call, TRBD2, remains unverified against the DNA. TRBV21-1 is listed as a pseudogene. This CDR3 contains 21 residues. For the CDR3, the DNA is TGTGCCAGCAGCAAAGAAGGGAGAAGGGACTCCACCACTTTCAGTACAAATGAGCAGTTCTTC. Translated, it gives CASSKEGRRDSTTFSTNEQFF.

There are a few counts of this clonotype. The J gene is TRBJ1-2, the V gene TRBV20-1; D might be TRBD1 (5 bases). V shed 6 bases and J shed 3 bases, with 17 bases lying between them. There are 14 residues in the CDR3. Germline values: CDR1 DFQATT, CDR2 SNEGSKA (reference sequence). CDR3 region: CSAHPWGSYYGYTF. DNA of the CDR3: TGCAGTGCGCATCCGTGGGGCAGTTACTATGGCTACACCTTC.

In the case of this clonotype: Its ends do not fully match the called genes, so a read error is possible. The chain links TRBV25-1 to TRBJ1-6; 7 nucleotides match TRBD1. The CDR3 is 14 amino acids. Germline assignment: CDR1 MGHDK and CDR2 SYGVNS. The CDR3 DNA sequence: TGTGCCAGCAGACAGACAGGGAGGGATTCGCCCCTCCACTTT. Translating it yields CASRQTGRDSPLHF. The whole variable domain, filled in from reference TRBV25-1 and TRBJ1-6, reads EADIYQTPRYLVIGTGKKITLECSQTMGHDKMYWYQQDPGMELHLIHYSYGVNSTEKGDLSSESTVSRIRTEHFPLTLESARPSHTSQYLCASRQTGRDSPLHFGNGTRLTVT.

The V call is TRBV7-8, the J call TRBJ2-5; D is perhaps TRBD1 (5 bases). From germline, CDR1 is SGHVS and CDR2 FQNEAQ. The CDR3 contains 14 residues. V lost 1 base and J lost 5, with 11 bases in between. CDR3: CASSLELSGETQYF. CDR3 DNA sequence: TGTGCCAGCAGCTTAGAACTGTCAGGGGAGACCCAGTACTTC.

This clonotype was detected only a few times. J is TRBJ2-1 and V is TRBV2; D is undetermined. Germline CDR1 reads SNHLY; CDR2 reads FYNNEI. This CDR3 comprises 16 residues. V was trimmed by 5 bases and J by 3 bases, leaving 17 bases between them. The CDR3 reads CASSYRTPLGYNEQFF. CDR3 in DNA: TGTGCCAGCAGTTACAGAACCCCCTTGGGCTACAATGAGCAGTTCTTC.

This clonotype was detected only a few times. J is TRBJ2-7 and V is TRBV4-3; TRBD1 might be the D (6 bases). Germline V gene sequence: CDR1 LGHNA, CDR2 YSLEER. V gave up 1 base and J gave up 3 bases, with 13 bases separating them. This CDR3 has 15 residues. The CDR3 region has the DNA TGCGCCAGCAGCCAAGGAGAACAGGGAGTCTACGAGCAGTACTTC. This encodes CASSQGEQGVYEQYF.

The rearrangement uses TRBV4-1 and TRBJ2-7; 7 bases agree with TRBD1. The CDR3 covers 17 residues. The germline V gene has CDR1 MGHRA and CDR2 YSYEKL. Trimming at V came to 0 bases and at J to 5 bases, leaving 13 bases not matched to a gene. The CDR3 coding sequence is TGCGCCAGCAGCCAAGAACCCCCTTGGCAGGGGGTCGACGAGCAGTACTTC. This encodes CASSQEPPWQGVDEQYF.

This clonotype was counted a single time. The chain employs TRBV4-3 and TRBJ2-7, with 7 nucleotides matching TRBD1. The junction had 7 bases not matched to a gene; V was cut back by 0 bases and J by 5 bases. The length of the CDR3 is 15 residues. Germline lookup yields CDR1 LGHNA and CDR2 YSLEER. CDR3 residues: CASSQDGGQSHEQYF. The CDR3 bases are TGCGCCAGCAGCCAAGATGGGGGACAGAGTCACGAGCAGTACTTC.

This clonotype was seen only once. A read error may be the cause here, since a much bigger clone is one base away. The chain carries TRBV7-2 and TRBJ2-7; 11 nucleotides line up with TRBD2. Germline CDR1 is SGHTA and CDR2 is FQGNSA. The CDR3 extends over 15 amino acids. This CDR3 reads CASSSTSGSLYGQYF. The CDR3 region has the DNA TGTGCCAGCAGCTCCACTAGCGGGAGTCTGTACGGGCAGTACTTC.

This clonotype was found a few times. J is TRBJ2-1 and V is TRBV5-1; 11 bases line up with TRBD1. Germline values: CDR1 SGHRS, CDR2 YFSETQ. Germline trimming cut 3 bases from V and 6 bases from J; bases unmatched to any gene: 5. The CDR3 runs to 15 residues. The CDR3 DNA is TGCGCCAGCAGCTCGGACAGGGGGCTTGTCAATGAGCAGTTCTTC. It translates to CASSSDRGLVNEQFF.

This chain connects TRBV24-1 to TRBJ2-3; maybe TRBD2 (5 bases). Germline V gene lookup returns CDR1 KGHDR and CDR2 SFDVKD. The V gene lost 4 bases and the J gene lost 5 bases, with 15 bases spanning the gap. There are 15 residues in the CDR3. CDR3 DNA: TGTGCCACCAGTGACCCGGGAAGGGCCAAAGATACGCAGTATTTT. Translating it yields CATSDPGRAKDTQYF.

V usage is TRBV18 and J usage is TRBJ1-1; the D is unclear. Trimming left V 3 bases short and J 1 base short, with 12 bases between. Germline V gives CDR1 KGHSH, CDR2 LQKENI. The CDR3 runs to 15 residues. This chain's CDR3 is CASSPSLVENTEAFF. CDR3 nucleotide sequence: TGTGCCAGCTCACCGTCTCTCGTGGAGAACACTGAAGCTTTCTTT.

The rearrangement uses TRBV7-9 and TRBJ2-7, with 8 bases matching TRBD1. This CDR3 spans 14 amino acids. Looked up from germline, CDR1 is SEHNR and CDR2 is FQNEAQ (reference sequence). V lost 6 bases, J lost 4 bases, and 8 bases stayed unmatched. The CDR3 region has the DNA TGTGCCAGCAGTCCCATCCAGGGGGCATACGAGCAGTACTTC. It codes for CASSPIQGAYEQYF.